What follows are 8 T cell receptor beta chains derived from one specimen sequenced in a study of T cells in Graves' hyperthyroidism and ophthalmopathy. Amplification of TCR beta CDR3 regions was performed using RNA transcripts as template. First-round RT-PCR of the TCR CDR3 relied on the HTBI primer set. TCRdb passed the multiplex PCR reads through MiXCR, listing each CDR3 protein once. The sample yields approximately 700,000 distinct CDR3 sequences, 45% seen once. Sequenced: peripheral blood or thyroid tissue (not recorded which). All receptors come from an adult man with Graves' disease, either hyperthyroidism or ophthalmopathy (not recorded which).

The chain is built from TRBV7-6 and TRBJ1-6, with D unresolved. Between the trimmed V and J ends, which lost 5 bases and 10 bases, there was a span of 15 bases. Per germline, CDR1 SGHVS and CDR2 FNYEAQ. The CDR3 has 14 amino acids. The CDR3 loop is CASSRSVSESPLHF. CDR3 nucleotide sequence: TGTGCCAGCAGCAGATCGGTTTCGGAATCACCCCTCCACTTT. Together with reference TRBV7-6 and TRBJ1-6, the CDR3 gives the full variable domain: GAGVSQSPRYKVTKRGQDVALRCDPISGHVSLYWYRQALGQGPEFLTYFNYEAQQDKSGLPNDRFSAERPEGSISTLTIQRTEQRDSAMYRCASSRSVSESPLHFGNGTRLTVT.

The chain couples TRBV7-6 to TRBJ1-2; no definite D call. V dropped 2 bases and J dropped 8 bases, with 15 bases sitting between them. Germline lookup yields CDR1 SGHVS and CDR2 FNYEAQ. This CDR3 contains 14 residues. The DNA of the CDR3 is TGTGCCAGCAGCTTAACTACGGGCCTCTACGGCTACACCTTC. It is translated as CASSLTTGLYGYTF.

This clonotype was counted only a few times. V gene TRBV2 combines with J gene TRBJ2-7, with D uncertain. Germline assignment: CDR1 SNHLY and CDR2 FYNNEI. V lost 5 bases and J 0 bases, leaving 17 bases between the germline ends. The CDR3 covers 16 residues. The CDR3 sequence is CASSYSHIESSYEQYF. In DNA form, the CDR3 reads TGTGCCAGCAGTTACTCGCACATAGAGAGCTCCTACGAGCAGTACTTC.

Comment on this clonotype: A much larger clone is a single base away; this may be a read error. The CDR3 loop reads CASTGTRGGGERYF. CDR3 sequence (DNA): TGTGCCAGCACTGGTACCAGGGGAGGTGGCGAGCGGTACTTC. The chain couples TRBV2 to TRBJ2-7; D possibly matches TRBD1 or TRBD2 (6 bases each). This CDR3 spans 14 amino acids. The germline V gene has CDR1 SNHLY and CDR2 FYNNEI.

The rearrangement links TRBV5-1 to TRBJ2-6; D might be TRBD1 (6 bases). V lost 6 bases to trimming and J lost 4 bases, with 14 bases between them. From germline, CDR1 is SGHRS and CDR2 YFSETQ. The length of the CDR3 is 15 residues. The CDR3 protein is CASTTGHHGANVLTF. In DNA form, the CDR3 reads TGCGCCAGCACCACGGGACACCACGGGGCCAACGTCCTGACTTTC.

This clonotype was seen a few times. CDR3 nucleotides: TGTGCCAGCAGCTTAACAGGGGTCCGGACTGAAGCTTTCTTT. Translated, it gives CASSLTGVRTEAFF. V usage is TRBV7-9 and J usage is TRBJ1-1; 7 bases line up with TRBD1. V lost 2 bases and J lost 5; bases outside the gene matches: 5. CDR3 length: 14 amino acids. The germline gives CDR1 SEHNR, CDR2 FQNEAQ (reference sequence).

This clonotype came up many times. The V gene is TRBV14, the J gene TRBJ2-7, with a tentative D call TRBD2 (5 bases). Trimming shortened V by 4 bases and J by 2 bases, and 9 bases separated the two germline ends. Looked up from germline, CDR1 is SGHDN and CDR2 is FVKESK. The CDR3 extends over 13 amino acids. The chain's CDR3 is CASSPEGTYEQYF. In DNA, the CDR3 is TGTGCCAGCAGCCCCGAGGGTACCTACGAGCAGTACTTC.

The V gene is TRBV7-2, the J gene TRBJ2-7; 9 bases align to TRBD2. Germline CDR1 is SGHTA and CDR2 is FQGNSA. The trim removed 4 bases at V and 9 bases at J, leaving 10 bases unmatched. The CDR3 covers 14 residues. The CDR3 spells CASSSYSGSQRQYF. CDR3 DNA: TGTGCCAGCAGCTCTTATAGCGGGAGTCAAAGGCAGTACTTC.